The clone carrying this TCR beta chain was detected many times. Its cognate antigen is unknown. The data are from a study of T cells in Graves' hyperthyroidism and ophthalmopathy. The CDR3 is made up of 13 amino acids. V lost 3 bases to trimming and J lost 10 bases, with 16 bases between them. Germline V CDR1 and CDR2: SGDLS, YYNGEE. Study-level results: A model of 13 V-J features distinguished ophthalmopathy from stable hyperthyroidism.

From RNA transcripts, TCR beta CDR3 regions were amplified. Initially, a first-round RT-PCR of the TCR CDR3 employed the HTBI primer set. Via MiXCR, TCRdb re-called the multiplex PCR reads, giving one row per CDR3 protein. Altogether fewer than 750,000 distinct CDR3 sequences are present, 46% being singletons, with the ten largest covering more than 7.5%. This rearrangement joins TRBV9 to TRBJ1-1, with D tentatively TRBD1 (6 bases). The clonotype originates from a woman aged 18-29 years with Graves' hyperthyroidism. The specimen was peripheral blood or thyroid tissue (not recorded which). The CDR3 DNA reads TGTGCCAGCAGCGGGTCAGGGGTCGTTGGAGCTTTCTTT. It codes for CASSGSGVVGAFF.